The rows below give T cell receptor beta chains drawn from one sample of a study. TCRdb independently ran MiXCR on the RT-PCR reads; one entry per CDR3 protein. The sample includes about 680,000 distinct CDR3 sequences, 13% to 15% of them seen just once. The sequencing input was memory CD4+ T cells from blood. All receptors derive from a female donor in good health, serving as a healthy control. CDR3s include the opening cysteine and the closing phenylalanine or tryptophan. A D gene is named only where the DNA matches it firmly. Clone size is given for some rows only: seen once, a few or many times, or a class if the clone is expanded.

v_gene,d_gene,j_gene,abundance,CDR3nt,CDR3aa
TRBV5-1,TRBD1,TRBJ1-6,few,TGCGCCAGCAGCGAACCAGGAGGGGGCTCACCCCTCCACTTT,CASSEPGGGSPLHF
TRBV20-1,TRBD2,TRBJ2-3,many,TGCAGTGCGGCCGGGACTAGCGGCACAGATACGCAGTATTTT,CSAAGTSGTDTQYF
TRBV7-8,NA,TRBJ2-7,few,TGTGCCAGCAGCTTAGATGGGTGGGGGAGGTCCTCCTACGAGCAGTACTTC,CASSLDGWGRSSYEQYF
TRBV4-2,NA,TRBJ1-1,NA,TGTGCCAGCAGCCAAGCAGTGGGGACGAACACTGAAGCTTTCTTT,CASSQAVGTNTEAFF
TRBV7-3,NA,TRBJ2-1,NA,TGTGCCAGCAGCTTACCCTCGGGCAATGAGCAGTTCTTC,CASSLPSGNEQFF
TRBV15,NA,TRBJ2-5,many,TGTGCCACCAGCAGGGACGGGGAGACCCAGTACTTC,CATSRDGETQYF
TRBV7-2,TRBD2,TRBJ2-7,few,TGTGCCAGCAGCGAAACCCCTAGCGGTAGGGGCGAGCAGTACTTC,CASSETPSGRGEQYF
TRBV28,TRBD1,TRBJ2-7,few,TGTGCCAGCAGGGGGACAGGGTACGAGCAGTACTTC,CASRGTGYEQYF
TRBV29-1,TRBD1,TRBJ2-1,few,TGCAGCGTTACTACAGGGGCAGGCTCCTACAATGAGCAGTTCTTC,CSVTTGAGSYNEQFF
TRBV12-3/TRBV12-4,NA,TRBJ2-1,NA,TGTGCCAGCAGTTTAAGGGATCCTGCCTACAATGAGCAGTTCTTC,CASSLRDPAYNEQFF
TRBV5-5,NA,TRBJ1-2,NA,TGTGCCAGCATCGAAGGACGAGGGAACTATGGCTACACCTTC,CASIEGRGNYGYTF
TRBV10-3,TRBD2,TRBJ2-7,many,TGTGCCGTAGCCGGGACTAGCCTTGGCTACGAGCAGTACTTC,CAVAGTSLGYEQYF
TRBV5-4,TRBD2,TRBJ2-5,NA,TGTGCCAGCAGTCCACCGAGGACTAGCGGGATTGGAGAGACCCAGTACTTC,CASSPPRTSGIGETQYF
TRBV6-2/TRBV6-3,TRBD1,TRBJ2-3,many,TGTGCCAGCAGAGACAGGGTAGGAGATACGCAGTATTTT,CASRDRVGDTQYF
TRBV20-1,NA,TRBJ2-5,few,TGCAGTGCTAGAGGCCCAAGTAGGGAGACCCAGTACTTC,CSARGPSRETQYF
TRBV10-3,NA,TRBJ2-3,many,TGTGCCATCAGTGAGTGGGACCCCACCCGAGATACGCAGTATTTT,CAISEWDPTRDTQYF
TRBV28,NA,TRBJ2-5,NA,TGTGCCAGCAGTTTATCCTTCCCTGGGACACCAGACCAAGAGACCCAGTACTTC,CASSLSFPGTPDQETQYF
TRBV2,TRBD2,TRBJ2-7,NA,TGTGCCAGCAGCCTAATACCCAGCGGGAGGCGGAACGAGCAGTACTTC,CASSLIPSGRRNEQYF
TRBV10-2,TRBD1,TRBJ2-6,many,TGCGCCAGCCAACAGGGGTCTGGGGCCAACGTCCTGACTTTC,CASQQGSGANVLTF
TRBV5-1,NA,TRBJ1-3,NA,TGCGCCAGCAGCCCTTCAGGACCGACCTCTGGAAACACCATATATTTT,CASSPSGPTSGNTIYF
TRBV20-1,NA,TRBJ2-1,NA,TGCAGTGCCAAGCCAGGGGTCGGCTCCTACAATGAGCAGTTCTTC,CSAKPGVGSYNEQFF
TRBV27,TRBD1,TRBJ1-5,few,TGTGCCAGCAGGTTGTCAGGGGGGGGGGGCCTGCCCCAGCATTTT,CASRLSGGGGLPQHF
TRBV5-1,TRBD2,TRBJ2-7,few,TGCGCCAGCAGCTATGGACTAGCGGGAAGGAACGAGCAGTACTTC,CASSYGLAGRNEQYF
TRBV10-3,TRBD2,TRBJ2-3,NA,TGTGCCACCCTGGGACTAGCGGGAGTTCTAGGGGGAGATACGCAGTATTTT,CATLGLAGVLGGDTQYF
TRBV20-1,TRBD2,TRBJ2-3,few,TGCAGTTACTTAGCGGGGGGGACAGATACGCAGTATTTT,CSYLAGGTDTQYF